One sample yielded the 11 T cell receptor beta chains listed below, sequenced in a study of graft-versus-host responses after intestinal transplantation. This table comes from immunoSEQ multiplex PCR, and its TCRdb copy is limited to in-frame clones, with some not included. The table shows approximately 33,000 clones, with around 85% occurring only once. Their antigens are not known. Sequenced material: unstimulated CD8+ T cells sorted from spleen or lymph node cells, taken before intestinal transplant. Receptor source: a human donor who received an intestinal transplant.

V gene TRBV15 combines with J gene TRBJ2-5; perhaps TRBD1 as D (6 bases). The germline CDR1 and CDR2 sequences are LNHNV and YYDKDF (reference sequence). Trimming left V 3 bases short and J 5 bases short, with 13 bases between. CDR3 length: 14 residues. The CDR3 DNA sequence: TGTGCCACCAGCAGTTGGGGGCTGTGGGAGACCCAGTACTTC. As protein: CATSSWGLWETQYF.

This chain joins TRBV28 and TRBJ1-1; D remains ambiguous. Trimming removed 5 bases at V and 3 bases at J, with 10 bases between. The CDR3 runs 13 residues. The germline V gene encodes CDR1 MDHEN and CDR2 SYDVKM. Here the CDR3 reads CASSPQRDTEAFF. For the CDR3, the DNA is TGTGCCAGCAGTCCCCAGAGGGACACTGAAGCTTTCTTT.

V and J are TRBV7-8 and TRBJ2-7; no clear D. V was pared by 5 bases and J by 0 bases, with 17 bases between. The CDR3 extends over 16 amino acids. The germline V gene encodes CDR1 SGHVS and CDR2 FQNEAQ. The CDR3 DNA sequence: TGTGCCAGCAGCCCGCCCGTGGGCGCTGGCTCCTACGAGCAGTACTTC. Translated: CASSPPVGAGSYEQYF. The whole variable domain, filled in from reference TRBV7-8 and TRBJ2-7, reads GAGVSQSPRYKVAKRGQDVALRCDPISGHVSLFWYQQALGQGPEFLTYFQNEAQLDKSGLPSDRFFAERPEGSVSTLKIQRTQQEDSAVYLCASSPPVGAGSYEQYFGPGTRLTVT.

The V gene is TRBV28, the J gene TRBJ2-1, with D perhaps TRBD1 (7 bases). The CDR3 totals 16 residues. V was clipped by 4 bases and J by 4 bases, with 17 bases between them. Germline lookup yields CDR1 MDHEN and CDR2 SYDVKM. The CDR3 loop reads CASSSPRQGGYNEQFF. CDR3 coding DNA: TGTGCCAGCAGTTCCCCAAGACAGGGAGGATACAATGAGCAGTTCTTC. The full variable domain, its missing parts supplied by reference TRBV28 and TRBJ2-1, is DVKVTQSSRYLVKRTGEKVFLECVQDMDHENMFWYRQDPGLGLRLIYFSYDVKMKEKGDIPEGYSVSREKKERFSLILESASTNQTSMYLCASSSPRQGGYNEQFFGPGTRLTVL.

This clone was recorded only once. The chain couples TRBV11-2 to TRBJ2-2; possibly TRBD1 for D (6 bases). V lost 2 bases and J 7 bases, leaving 14 bases between the germline ends. Per germline, CDR1 SGHAT and CDR2 FQNNGV. The CDR3 is 15 amino acids. The CDR3 sequence: CASSLITGKIGELFF. The CDR3 DNA follows: TGTGCCAGCAGCTTAATCACAGGGAAGATCGGGGAGCTGTTTTTT.

The V and J genes are TRBV11-2 and TRBJ2-7; weak D call: TRBD2 (5 bases). Germline-derived CDR1 and CDR2 are SGHAT and FQNNGV. V lost 2 bases, J lost 5 bases, and 13 bases lay in between. The CDR3 is 14 residues long. The CDR3 sequence: CASSLPSSPHEQYF. CDR3 bases: TGTGCCAGCAGCTTACCTAGCTCCCCCCACGAGCAGTACTTC.

The chain carries TRBV29-1 and TRBJ2-7; D possibly corresponds to TRBD2 (5 bases). In germline, CDR1 is SQVTM, CDR2 ANQGSEA. CDR3 size: 12 residues. With 4 bases removed from V and 7 bases from J, the gap between germline ends came to 14 bases. The CDR3 here is CSVATGEWEQYF. The CDR3 DNA is TGCAGCGTTGCTACCGGGGAGTGGGAGCAGTACTTC.

The chain combines TRBV9 with TRBJ2-1, with 8 bases aligning to TRBD2. The CDR3 contains 15 residues. V dropped 3 bases and J dropped 4; count of bases not matched to a gene: 6. Germline lookup yields CDR1 SGDLS and CDR2 YYNGEE. DNA of the CDR3: TGTGCCAGCAGCGAAACTAGCGGAGCGTACAATGAGCAGTTCTTC. Its translation is CASSETSGAYNEQFF.

This clone was recorded a few times. The rearrangement uses TRBV5-1 and TRBJ2-7, with 9 bases fitting TRBD2. The CDR3 spans 14 residues. J lost 1 base, V lost 1 base, and 0 bases had no gene match. The germline CDR1 and CDR2 sequences are SGHRS and YFSETQ. The CDR3 DNA reads TGCGCCAGCAGCTTGCTAGCGGGATCCTACGAGCAGTACTTC. Protein sequence: CASSLLAGSYEQYF.

In this sample, this clone is large (0.1 to 1%). The gene calls are TRBV28 and TRBJ2-7; 10 nucleotides agree with TRBD1. Germline CDR1 is MDHEN and CDR2 is SYDVKM. The CDR3 runs 16 residues. Germline trimming cut 3 bases from V and 5 bases from J; bases unmatched to any gene: 10. Here the CDR3 DNA reads TGTGCCAGCAGTTTCCCCAGCGACAGGGGGCGAAACGAGCAGTACTTC. Translation: CASSFPSDRGRNEQYF.

The chain recombines TRBV6-5 with TRBJ1-1; the match to TRBD1 covers 9 bases. Germline V gives CDR1 MNHEY, CDR2 SVGAGI. With V trimmed by 2 bases and J by 1 base, 5 bases remained unmatched. The CDR3 runs to 16 residues. CDR3 loop: CASSYITGGQNTEAFF. The CDR3 coding sequence is TGTGCCAGCAGTTACATTACAGGGGGCCAGAACACTGAAGCTTTCTTT.